The 5 T cell receptor beta chains listed next were all sequenced from one sample in a study of cytomegalovirus exposure and HLA in healthy donors. In the PCR, 60 Vbeta and 13 Jbeta primers were used. Sequencing was performed with immunoSEQ multiplex PCR; in TCRdb, only in-frame clones are kept and a portion is missing. The sample includes about 110,000 clones, roughly four fifths seen only once; the top ten take 1% to 1.5%. Sequencing was done on a sample of PBMCs. The receptor set was obtained from a woman aged 25 to 45 in good health and CMV-seronegative.

This rearrangement joins TRBV9 to TRBJ1-4; D is undetermined. The CDR3 loop spans 13 amino acids. Trimming took 5 bases from V and 3 from J, leaving 8 bases between them. Germline CDR1 reads SGDLS; CDR2 reads YYNGEE. The CDR3 sequence is CASRGSANEKLFF. The CDR3 DNA sequence: TGTGCCAGCAGGGGGAGCGCTAATGAAAAACTGTTTTTT.

The chain has TRBV4-3 and TRBJ2-1, with a weak D call TRBD1 (6 bases). Germline V CDR1 and CDR2: LGHNA, YSLEER. Trimming shortened V by 3 bases and J by 4 bases, and 13 bases separated the two germline ends. The CDR3 length is 15 residues. CDR3 region: CASSQGTTVYNEQFF. CDR3 DNA sequence: TGCGCCAGCAGCCAGGGGACAACGGTTTACAATGAGCAGTTCTTC.

This clone was seen a handful of times. The chain is built from TRBV30 and TRBJ2-3; TRBD2 matches 8 bases. V trimming: 5 bases; J trimming: 4 bases; junction bases outside the gene matches: 5. The CDR3 covers 13 residues. Germline-derived CDR1 and CDR2 are GTSNPN and SVGIG (reference sequence). CDR3 in amino acids: CAWGGLAADTQYF. CDR3 DNA: TGTGCCTGGGGCGGACTAGCCGCAGATACGCAGTATTTT.

The CDR3 DNA reads TGTGCCAGCAGCGGCTCGGACAGGGGAGAGACCCAGTACTTC. It translates to CASSGSDRGETQYF. The J gene is TRBJ2-5, the V gene TRBV9, with TRBD1 matching 9 bases. The CDR3 runs to 14 residues. The V gene end was trimmed by 3 bases and the J gene end by 4 bases; junction bases not matched to a gene: 4. Germline V gene sequence: CDR1 SGDLS, CDR2 YYNGEE.

This chain connects TRBV6-1 to TRBJ2-2, with 9 positions matching TRBD2. The CDR3 is made up of 15 amino acids. The junction had 11 bases not matched to a gene; V was cut back by 6 bases and J by 9 bases. Germline V lookup: CDR1 MNHNS, CDR2 SASEGT. CDR3 in amino acids: CASSNLAGSLWELFF. CDR3 nucleotide sequence: TGTGCCAGCAGCAACCTAGCGGGGAGCCTCTGGGAGCTGTTTTTT.